These 7 T cell receptor beta chains share one sample of origin, sequenced in a study of T-cell reconstitution after alpha-beta-depleted transplantation in children. TCRbeta library preparation incorporated unique molecular identifiers. One entry per CDR3 protein, called by TCRdb with MiXCR from the PCR reads. The profile shows approximately 980,000 distinct CDR3 sequences, less than 30% of them singletons. Sample: PBMCs, mostly from graft donor cells, taken 360 days after TCRalphabeta/CD19-depleted stem cell transplant. These receptors came from a boy in the first two years of life who had a stem cell transplant for SCID, so the T cells may come from the graft donor.

The table lists this clonotype with a few counts. The rearrangement links TRBV12-3 or TRBV12-4 to TRBJ2-3; D unclear. Trimming shortened V by 2 bases and J by 5 bases, and 11 bases separated the two germline ends. There are 14 residues in the CDR3. CDR3 in DNA: TGTGCCAGCAGTTTATTAGGGTATGGAGATACGCAGTATTTT. Translation gives CASSLLGYGDTQYF.

This clonotype was recorded a few times. This chain joins TRBV5-1 and TRBJ1-1; TRBD1 aligns across 10 bases. Per the germline V gene, CDR1 is SGHRS and CDR2 is YFSETQ. V dropped 5 bases and J dropped 5; count of bases not matched to a gene: 6. This CDR3 comprises 14 residues. The CDR3 DNA sequence: TGCGCCAGCAGAACCGGGACAGGGGCGACTGAAGCTTTCTTT. This sequence encodes CASRTGTGATEAFF.

CDR3 DNA sequence: TGTGCCTGGGCCTTTAGCGGGGGGGCGTACAATGAGCAGTTCTTC. It is translated as CAWAFSGGAYNEQFF. The chain couples TRBV30 to TRBJ2-1; TRBD2 matches at 11 bases. The CDR3 covers 15 residues. Germline V CDR1 and CDR2: GTSNPN, SVGIG (reference sequence). V gave up 5 bases and J gave up 4 bases; unmatched junction bases: 7.

CDR3 nucleotide sequence: TGTGCCAGCAGCTCCGCTACAGGGGGGATCAACGAGCAGTACTTC. The encoded protein is CASSSATGGINEQYF. The chain links TRBV6-1 to TRBJ2-7; 8 bases map to TRBD1. Per germline, CDR1 MNHNS and CDR2 SASEGT. The V gene end was trimmed by 6 bases and the J gene end by 5 bases; junction bases not matched to a gene: 12. The CDR3 is 15 amino acids.

V gene TRBV5-5 combines with J gene TRBJ2-1; 7 nucleotides align to TRBD2. The CDR3 is made up of 15 amino acids. Trimming took 8 bases from V and 0 from J; bases not matched to a gene: 8. Per the germline V gene, CDR1 is SGHKS and CDR2 is YYEKEE (reference sequence). CDR3 amino acids: CASSDGGGSYNEQFF. The CDR3 DNA reads TGTGCCAGTTCAGATGGCGGGGGCTCCTACAATGAGCAGTTCTTC. Full variable domain (missing parts from reference TRBV5-5 and TRBJ2-1): DAGVTQSPTHLIKTRGQQVTLRCSPISGHKSVSWYQQVLGQGPQFIFQYYEKEERGRGNFPDRFSARQFPNYSSELNVNALLLGDSALYLCASSDGGGSYNEQFFGPGTRLTVL.

The table lists this clonotype with a few counts. The chain combines TRBV2 with TRBJ2-1; weak D call: TRBD1 (6 bases). V was cut by 7 bases and J by 5 bases, with 9 bases left in between. This CDR3 is built from 12 residues. Looked up from germline, CDR1 is SNHLY and CDR2 is FYNNEI. This CDR3 is CASTRTDNEQFF. In DNA form, the CDR3 reads TGTGCCAGCACCAGGACAGACAATGAGCAGTTCTTC.

This clonotype has a count of ten or more. The chain links TRBV5-5 to TRBJ2-1; D is possibly TRBD1 (7 bases). The CDR3 sequence is 14 residues long. Trimming removed 5 bases at V and 8 bases at J, with 17 bases between. Germline V CDR1 and CDR2: SGHKS, YYEKEE (reference sequence). The CDR3 coding sequence is TGTGCCAGCAGGGGAGGCAGGGGGGCCGATGAGCAGTTCTTC. It codes for CASRGGRGADEQFF.